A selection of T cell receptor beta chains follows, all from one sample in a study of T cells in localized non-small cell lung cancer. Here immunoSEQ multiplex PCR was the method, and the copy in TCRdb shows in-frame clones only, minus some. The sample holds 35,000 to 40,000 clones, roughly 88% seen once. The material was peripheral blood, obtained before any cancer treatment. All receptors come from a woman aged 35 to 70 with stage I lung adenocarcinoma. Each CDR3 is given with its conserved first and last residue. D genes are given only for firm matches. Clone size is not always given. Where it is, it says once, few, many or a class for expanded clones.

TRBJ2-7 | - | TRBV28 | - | CASSHVYEQYF | TGTGCCAGCAGTCACGTCTACGAGCAGTACTTC
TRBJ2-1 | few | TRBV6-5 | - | CASRTREFLFNEQFF | TGTGCCAGCAGGACTCGGGAGTTTTTGTTTAATGAGCAGTTCTTC
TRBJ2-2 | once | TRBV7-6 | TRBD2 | CASSFGGATGELFF | TGTGCCAGCAGCTTCGGGGGGGCCACCGGGGAGCTGTTTTTT
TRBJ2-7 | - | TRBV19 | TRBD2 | CASSRTLAGGPPYEQYF | TGTGCCAGTAGTAGAACACTAGCGGGAGGGCCTCCCTACGAGCAGTACTTC
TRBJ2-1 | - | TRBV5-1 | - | CASSLGLKQFF | TGCGCCAGCAGCTTGGGGCTAAAGCAGTTCTTC
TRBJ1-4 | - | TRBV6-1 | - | CASSERGGAANEKLFF | TGTGCCAGCAGTGAAAGGGGGGGAGCAGCTAATGAAAAACTGTTTTTT
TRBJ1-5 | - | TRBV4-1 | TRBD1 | CASSQGPRQGSFSNQPQHF | TGCGCCAGCAGCCAAGGTCCGAGACAGGGTAGTTTCAGCAATCAGCCCCAGCATTTT
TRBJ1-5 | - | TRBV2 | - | CASSGQDNQPQHF | TGTGCCAGCAGTGGACAGGACAATCAGCCCCAGCATTTT
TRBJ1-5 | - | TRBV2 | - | CASSYLPGHLSNQPQHF | TGTGCCAGCAGTTACCTTCCGGGACACCTTAGCAATCAGCCCCAGCATTTT
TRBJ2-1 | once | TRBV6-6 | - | CASSYRDISYNEQFF | TGTGCCAGCAGTTACAGGGATATCTCCTACAATGAGCAGTTCTTC
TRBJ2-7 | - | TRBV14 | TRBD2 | CASSQDQGWGTSGLTYEQYF | TGTGCCAGCAGCCAAGATCAGGGGTGGGGGACTAGCGGACTTACCTACGAGCAGTACTTC
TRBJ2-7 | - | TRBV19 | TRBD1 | CASSFGDRGNEQYF | TGTGCCAGTAGTTTCGGGGACAGGGGGAACGAGCAGTACTTC
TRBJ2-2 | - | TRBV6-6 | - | CASSSGLPPWELFF | TGTGCCAGCAGTTCTGGGCTACCTCCTTGGGAGCTGTTTTTT
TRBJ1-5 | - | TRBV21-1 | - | CASCGTSSNQPQHF | TGTGCCAGCTGCGGGACTTCGAGCAATCAGCCCCAGCATTTT
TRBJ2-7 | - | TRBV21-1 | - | CASSTRLAPAYEQYF | TGTGCCAGCAGCACGCGACTAGCCCCGGCCTACGAGCAGTACTTC
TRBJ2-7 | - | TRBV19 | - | CASSEQYRNEQYF | TGTGCCAGTAGCGAACAGTATCGTAACGAGCAGTACTTC
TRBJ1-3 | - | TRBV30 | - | CAWSGGTPGNTIYF | TGTGCCTGGAGTGGGGGGACTCCTGGAAACACCATATATTTT
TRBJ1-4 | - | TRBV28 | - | CASSLITGKAKLFF | TGTGCCAGCAGTTTGATCACAGGGAAGGCAAAACTGTTTTTT
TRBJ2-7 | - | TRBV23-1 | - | CASSQSWQGPGEQYF | TGCGCCAGCAGTCAATCGTGGCAGGGGCCAGGCGAGCAGTACTTC
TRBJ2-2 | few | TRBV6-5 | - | CASSYAQGWTGELFF | TGTGCCAGCAGTTACGCGCAGGGTTGGACCGGGGAGCTGTTTTTT
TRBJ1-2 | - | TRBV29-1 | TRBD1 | CSGGQGVNYGYTF | TGCAGCGGGGGACAGGGGGTTAACTATGGCTACACCTTC
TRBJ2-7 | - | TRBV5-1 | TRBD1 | CASRPGQGNEQYF | TGCGCCAGCCGTCCGGGACAGGGCAACGAGCAGTACTTC
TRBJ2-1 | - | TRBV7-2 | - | CASSSPRNYNEQFF | TGTGCCAGCAGCTCCCCGAGGAATTACAATGAGCAGTTCTTC
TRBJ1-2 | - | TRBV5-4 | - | CASYPGLFTTLEGYTF | TGTGCCAGCTACCCCGGGTTGTTCACGACCTTAGAAGGCTACACCTTC
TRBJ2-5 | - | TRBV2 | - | CASSERNEETQYF | TGTGCCAGCAGTGAGAGGAATGAAGAGACCCAGTACTTC
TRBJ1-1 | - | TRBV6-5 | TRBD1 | CASRGQAGRNTEAFF | TGTGCCAGCAGGGGACAGGCCGGTCGGAACACTGAAGCTTTCTTT
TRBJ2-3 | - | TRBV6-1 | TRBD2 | CASSARLAPVVDTQYF | TGTGCCAGCAGTGCCCGACTAGCGCCAGTGGTGGATACGCAGTATTTT
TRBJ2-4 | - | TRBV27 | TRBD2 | CASSYSGSRTKNIQYF | TGTGCCAGCAGTTATAGCGGGAGTCGGACCAAAAACATTCAGTACTTC
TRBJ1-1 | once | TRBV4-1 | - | CASSQAYDITPQAFF | TGCGCCAGCAGCCAAGCCTATGACATAACGCCCCAAGCTTTCTTT
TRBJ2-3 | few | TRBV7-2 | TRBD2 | CASSPRLAGGTDTQYF | TGTGCCAGCAGCCCACGACTAGCGGGAGGCACAGATACGCAGTATTTT
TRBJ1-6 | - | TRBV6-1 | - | CATGGPLHF | TGTGCCACCGGGGGACCCCTCCACTTT
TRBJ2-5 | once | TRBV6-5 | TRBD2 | CASSFTSGETQYF | TGTGCCAGCAGTTTCACTAGCGGAGAGACCCAGTACTTC
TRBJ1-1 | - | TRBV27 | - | CASSLFQWTEAFF | TGTGCCAGCAGTTTATTTCAGTGGACTGAAGCTTTCTTT
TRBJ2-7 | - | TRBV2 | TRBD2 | CASLTTLAGVDEQYF | TGTGCCAGCTTAACAACCTTAGCGGGAGTAGACGAGCAGTACTTC
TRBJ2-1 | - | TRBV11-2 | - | CASSLPGWEQFF | TGTGCCAGCAGCTTACCGGGGTGGGAGCAGTTCTTC
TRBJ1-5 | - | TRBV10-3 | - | CAISGEGYQPQHF | TGTGCCATCAGTGGGGAGGGGTATCAGCCCCAGCATTTT
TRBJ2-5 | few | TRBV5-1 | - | CASSLMGSGETQYF | TGCGCCAGCAGCTTGATGGGCTCCGGTGAGACCCAGTACTTC
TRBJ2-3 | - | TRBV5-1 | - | CASSLFPGAADTQYF | TGCGCCAGCAGCTTGTTTCCAGGGGCGGCAGATACGCAGTATTTT
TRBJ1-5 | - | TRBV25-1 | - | CAWGGRKDNQPQHF | TGTGCCTGGGGGGGCAGGAAAGACAATCAGCCCCAGCATTTT
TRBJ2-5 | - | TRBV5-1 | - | CASSLGVQETQYF | TGCGCCAGCAGCTTGGGGGTCCAAGAGACCCAGTACTTC
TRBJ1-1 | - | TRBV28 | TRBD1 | CASSFSPTGSGLNTEAFF | TGTGCCAGCAGTTTTTCCCCGACAGGGAGCGGGCTGAACACTGAAGCTTTCTTT
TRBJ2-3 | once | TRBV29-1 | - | CSGANVQKQYF | TGCAGCGGGGCGAATGTTCAGAAGCAGTATTTT
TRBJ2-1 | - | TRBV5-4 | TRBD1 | CASGGQGAHNEQFF | TGTGCCAGCGGAGGACAGGGGGCCCACAATGAGCAGTTCTTC
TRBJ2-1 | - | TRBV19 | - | CASSLRDTRNNEQFF | TGTGCCAGTAGTCTCCGGGACACCCGAAACAATGAGCAGTTCTTC
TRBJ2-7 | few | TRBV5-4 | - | CASSTGASYEQYF | TGTGCCAGCAGCACGGGGGCCTCCTACGAGCAGTACTTC
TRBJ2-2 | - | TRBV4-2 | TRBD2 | CASSQEPGLAANTGELFF | TGTGCCAGCAGCCAAGAGCCGGGACTAGCGGCGAACACCGGGGAGCTGTTTTTT
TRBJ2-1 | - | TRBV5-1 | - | CASSGTTWNEQFF | TGCGCCAGCAGCGGAACGACGTGGAATGAGCAGTTCTTC
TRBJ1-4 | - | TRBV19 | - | CASSMRGGAGEKLFF | TGTGCCAGTAGTATGAGGGGAGGAGCTGGTGAAAAACTGTTTTTT
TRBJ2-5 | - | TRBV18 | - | CASSPPRETQYF | TGTGCCAGCTCACCACCCCGGGAGACCCAGTACTTC
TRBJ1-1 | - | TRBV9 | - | CASSAGRNTEAFF | TGTGCCAGCAGCGCGGGACGGAACACTGAAGCTTTCTTT
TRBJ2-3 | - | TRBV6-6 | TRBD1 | CASSSRQGSADTQYF | TGTGCCAGCAGTTCCCGACAGGGGAGCGCGGATACGCAGTATTTT
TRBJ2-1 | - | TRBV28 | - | CASSDQWDNPFF | TGTGCCAGCAGTGACCAGTGGGATAACCCGTTCTTC